This T cell receptor (beta chain) was captured by sequencing in a study of shared clonotypes between healthy human individuals. Naive CD8 cells lacked CD45RO, underwent positive selection for CCR7 and left out terminally differentiated effector memory CD45RA+ cells. The CDR3 has 13 residues. Germline CDR1 is SQVTM and CDR2 is ANQGSEA. V lost 6 bases, J lost 8 bases, and 11 bases stayed unmatched. Sequenced by immunoSEQ multiplex PCR; TCRdb stores in-frame clones only, minus some. The profile shows around 550,000 clones, 85% to 95% of them singletons. This TCR was sampled from a woman in her 30s in good health. The sequencing input was naive CD8+ T cells sorted from blood. The genes are TRBV29-1 and TRBJ1-2, with 8 nucleotides matching TRBD1. As DNA, the CDR3 is TGCAGCGTGGTGGGTCAGGGGGCGGAGGGCTACACCTTC. Translating gives CSVVGQGAEGYTF.